This entry lists 8 T cell receptor beta chains sequenced from one sample in a study of blood T cell repertoires in COVID-19. The protocol was immunoSEQ multiplex PCR, while the TCRdb copy is restricted to in-frame clones and leaves out a portion. The sample yields about 380,000 clones, 81% seen once. Sequencing input: peripheral blood. All receptors derive from a human donor with acute or convalescent COVID-19. The donor label of this sample is uncertain.

This rearrangement joins TRBV18 to TRBJ1-3; D is unresolved. The V end was cut by 3 bases, the J end by 0 bases, with 3 bases between. CDR1 and CDR2 (germline): KGHSH, LQKENI. The CDR3 sequence is 13 residues long. The CDR3 DNA sequence: TGTGCCAGCTCACCTAACTCTGGAAACACCATATATTTT. Amino acids: CASSPNSGNTIYF.

The chain couples TRBV7-8 to TRBJ2-5, with a possible D match to TRBD2 (6 bases). Germline CDR1 is SGHVS and CDR2 is FQNEAQ. V was pared by 3 bases and J by 5 bases, with 10 bases between. The CDR3 spans 13 residues. The CDR3 region has the DNA TGTGCCAGCAGCTTGGGGGGTAGGGAGACCCAGTACTTC. As protein: CASSLGGRETQYF.

This clone was counted a single time. The chain uses TRBV4-2 and TRBJ2-1; 14 bases match TRBD2. CDR1 LGHNA and CDR2 YNFKEQ come from the germline V gene. The CDR3 runs to 16 residues. J was trimmed by 9 bases and V by 1 base; bases with no gene match: 5. The CDR3 bases are TGTGCCAGCAGCCAAGGACTAGCGGGGGGGAGGGGTGAGCAGTTCTTC. Its translation is CASSQGLAGGRGEQFF.

The chain links TRBV2 to TRBJ1-5; the D is unclear. Germline V gene lookup returns CDR1 SNHLY and CDR2 FYNNEI. V was cut by 8 bases and J by 2 bases, with 10 bases left in between. This CDR3 has 13 residues. The CDR3 is CASSRGGNQPQHF. The CDR3 nucleotides read TGTGCCAGCTCCCGAGGCGGCAATCAGCCCCAGCATTTT.

The V and J genes are TRBV18 and TRBJ1-3, with TRBD1 matching 7 bases. V shed 1 base, J shed 2 bases, and the junction held 8 bases outside the gene matches. The CDR3 has 17 residues. Germline lookup yields CDR1 KGHSH and CDR2 LQKENI. The CDR3 region has the DNA TGTGCCAGCTCACCACTGGATCGACAGGGTACTGGAAACACCATATATTTT. Encoded protein: CASSPLDRQGTGNTIYF. Based on the CDR3 plus reference TRBV18 and TRBJ1-3, the full variable domain is NAGVMQNPRHLVRRRGQEARLRCSPMKGHSHVYWYRQLPEEGLKFMVYLQKENIIDESGMPKERFSAEFPKEGPSILRIQQVVRGDSAAYFCASSPLDRQGTGNTIYFGEGSWLTVV.

This clone has only a few counts. The CDR3 DNA reads TGTGCCAGCAGTTACGAGTTTGGGAGGCCCCAGCATTTT. It specifies CASSYEFGRPQHF. The chain couples TRBV6-5 to TRBJ1-5, with unresolved D. The length of the CDR3 is 13 residues. Trimming left V 2 bases short and J 9 bases short, with 11 bases between. Germline V gene sequence: CDR1 MNHEY, CDR2 SVGAGI.

The chain couples TRBV14 to TRBJ2-1, with a possible D match to TRBD1 (5 bases). Trimming removed 3 bases at V and 2 bases at J, with 11 bases between. The CDR3 is 15 residues long. Germline loops: CDR1 SGHDN, CDR2 FVKESK. In nucleotides, the CDR3 is TGTGCCAGCAGCCATCTAGGGGTCACCTACAATGAGCAGTTCTTC. It codes for CASSHLGVTYNEQFF.

This chain uses TRBV6-5 with TRBJ2-7; 12 nucleotides line up with TRBD2. V was pared by 4 bases and J by 3 bases, with 1 base of the junction left unmatched. The CDR3 length is 14 residues. Looked up from germline, CDR1 is MNHEY and CDR2 is SVGAGI. The CDR3 is CASSLLAGGYEQYF. CDR3 DNA sequence: TGTGCCAGCAGTTTACTAGCGGGGGGCTACGAGCAGTACTTC.